Shown below are 32 T cell receptor beta chains from a single sample sequenced in a study of blood T cell repertoires in COVID-19. Here immunoSEQ multiplex PCR was the method, and the copy in TCRdb shows in-frame clones only, minus some. The sample has 300,000 to 350,000 clones, roughly 87% seen once. Sequencing was performed on PBMCs or T cells enriched from blood (not recorded which). The source of these receptors is a young woman who had recovered from COVID-19.

The genes are TRBV28 and TRBJ1-5; 12 positions match TRBD1. The germline CDR1 and CDR2 sequences are MDHEN and SYDVKM. This CDR3 region has 18 residues. Germline trimming cut 6 bases from V and 2 bases from J; bases unmatched to any gene: 11. CDR3 coding DNA: TGTGCCAGCAGCCTACGGGACAGGGGGCTTAGAGGCAATCAGCCCCAGCATTTT. Translating gives CASSLRDRGLRGNQPQHF.

This chain uses TRBV5-4 with TRBJ2-7, with 12 positions matching TRBD1. The V segment lost 4 bases and the J segment 7 bases; nucleotides outside the gene matches: 6. Germline V gene lookup returns CDR1 SGHNT and CDR2 YYREEE (reference sequence). The CDR3 sequence is 14 residues long. The CDR3 DNA reads TGTGCCAGCAGCCTCCGGGACAGGGGGCGGGAGCAGTACTTC. As protein: CASSLRDRGREQYF.

A remark on this clone: A much larger clone sits a single nucleotide away, making a read error possible. The genes are TRBV5-6 and TRBJ1-2; D perhaps matches TRBD1 (5 bases). V shed 0 bases and J shed 4 bases, with 7 bases lying between them. The CDR3 is 13 residues long. CDR1 SGHDT and CDR2 YYEEEE come from the germline V gene. CDR3 loop: CASSLGQSYGYTF. The DNA of the CDR3 is TGTGCCAGCAGCTTGGGACAGAGCTATGGCTACACCTTC.

The CDR3 bases are TGTGCCAGCAGTTACGGCCCCGGGGGCTATGGCTACACCTTC. Translated, it gives CASSYGPGGYGYTF. The chain recombines TRBV6-2 or TRBV6-3 with TRBJ1-2; D possibly corresponds to TRBD1 (5 bases). Trimming cost V 2 bases and J 4 bases, with 11 bases left between them. The CDR3 length is 14 residues. The V gene's germline CDR1 is MNHEY and CDR2 SVGEGT.

This sequence joins TRBV28 and TRBJ2-3, with D unclear. Germline CDR1 is MDHEN and CDR2 is SYDVKM. V lost 3 bases and J lost 6, with 7 bases in between. CDR3 length: 12 amino acids. The chain's CDR3 is CASSFPSDTQYF. The CDR3 bases are TGTGCCAGCAGTTTCCCGTCCGATACGCAGTATTTT.

The chain uses TRBV7-9 and TRBJ2-7, with TRBD1 matching over 10 bases. CDR3 length equals 14 residues. From germline, CDR1 is SEHNR and CDR2 FQNEAQ (reference sequence). The junction had 4 bases not matched to a gene; V was cut back by 5 bases and J by 3 bases. This CDR3 reads CASSLRDRGYEQYF. CDR3 sequence (DNA): TGTGCCAGCAGCCTACGGGACAGGGGCTACGAGCAGTACTTC.

V gene TRBV4-1 combines with J gene TRBJ1-2; D possibly corresponds to TRBD1 (6 bases). The V end was cut by 1 base, the J end by 4 bases, with 22 bases between. This CDR3 region has 18 residues. The germline gives CDR1 MGHRA, CDR2 YSYEKL. The CDR3 bases are TGCGCCAGCAGCCAAGGGGGGGGGCCTCCTGAGAGCCGCTATGGCTACACCTTC. Translated: CASSQGGGPPESRYGYTF.

CDR3 region: CASSLEGRGGSYEQYF. DNA for the CDR3: TGTGCCAGCAGCTTAGAAGGCCGGGGGGGGTCTTACGAGCAGTACTTC. This rearrangement joins TRBV11-3 to TRBJ2-7; 8 nucleotides agree with TRBD2. CDR3 length: 16 residues. Germline lookup yields CDR1 SGHNT and CDR2 YENEEA. V dropped 0 bases and J dropped 4; count of bases not matched to a gene: 8.

This chain uses TRBV9 with TRBJ2-1; 15 bases line up with TRBD2. The CDR3 spans 19 residues. The V gene end was trimmed by 1 base and the J gene end by 1 base; junction bases not matched to a gene: 6. In germline, CDR1 is SGDLS, CDR2 YYNGEE. CDR3 region: CASSVKGLAGGSSYNEQFF. In DNA, the CDR3 is TGTGCCAGCAGCGTAAAGGGACTAGCGGGGGGAAGTTCCTACAATGAGCAGTTCTTC.

The rearrangement links TRBV7-9 to TRBJ1-2; possibly TRBD1 for D (6 bases). The germline V and J ends were trimmed by 5 bases and 4 bases, with 20 bases remaining between them. CDR1 SEHNR and CDR2 FQNEAQ come from the germline V gene (reference sequence). The CDR3 loop spans 16 amino acids. CDR3 amino acids: CASSLPGTGPIYGYTF. The DNA for the CDR3 is TGTGCCAGCAGCCTTCCCGGAACAGGGCCGATCTATGGCTACACCTTC.

The chain's CDR3 is CAISTPGGAIVGELFF. In nucleotides, the CDR3 is TGTGCCATCAGTACCCCAGGGGGCGCAATTGTCGGGGAGCTGTTTTTT. The J gene is TRBJ2-2, the V gene TRBV10-3; 8 bases are a match to TRBD1. The CDR3 has 16 residues. Germline CDR1 and CDR2: ENHRY and SYGVKD. The J segment lost 7 bases and the V segment lost 5 bases, leaving 12 bases of the junction unmatched.

The chain has TRBV7-2 and TRBJ1-5, with 9 nucleotides matching TRBD1. This CDR3 spans 15 amino acids. Per germline, CDR1 SGHTA and CDR2 FQGNSA. Losses at the gene ends were 7 bases for V and 0 bases for J; bases not matched to a gene: 4. CDR3 protein: CASTRTGVSNQPQHF. For the CDR3, the DNA is TGTGCCAGCACCCGGACAGGGGTTAGCAATCAGCCCCAGCATTTT.

The V call is TRBV3-1 (or the pseudogene TRBV3-2), the J call TRBJ2-7; TRBD1 matches at 8 bases. Germline assignment: CDR1 LGHDT and CDR2 YNNKEL (reference sequence). This CDR3 contains 15 residues. V lost 2 bases, J lost 3 bases, and 6 bases stayed unmatched. The CDR3 protein is CASSQSTGVGYEQYF. CDR3 DNA: TGTGCCAGCAGCCAATCGACAGGGGTCGGCTACGAGCAGTACTTC.

This clone was counted between two and nine times. The chain carries TRBV5-4 and TRBJ2-3, with TRBD2 matching over 10 bases. CDR1 and CDR2 (germline): SGHNT, YYREEE (reference sequence). V gave up 5 bases and J gave up 6 bases; unmatched junction bases: 9. This CDR3 is 15 amino acids long. CDR3 in DNA: TGTGCCAGCAGTCAAAGCGGGGGGGCCCCTGATACGCAGTATTTT. Translating gives CASSQSGGAPDTQYF.

The CDR3 here is CASSRGGRETQYF. Here the CDR3 DNA reads TGTGCCAGCAGCCGCGGGGGTCGGGAGACCCAGTACTTC. The V and J genes are TRBV3-1 (or the pseudogene TRBV3-2) and TRBJ2-5; TRBD2 matches 7 bases. Losses at the gene ends were 4 bases for V and 5 bases for J; bases not matched to a gene: 4. Germline lookup yields CDR1 LGHDT and CDR2 YNNKEL (reference sequence). The CDR3 extends over 13 amino acids.

This chain links TRBV28 with TRBJ2-1; 8 bases are shared with TRBD1. V lost 5 bases, J lost 5 bases, and 8 bases stayed unmatched. Per the germline V gene, CDR1 is MDHEN and CDR2 is SYDVKM. There are 15 residues in the CDR3. CDR3 bases: TGTGCCAGCAGTACCCGGACAGGGAAGGACAATGAGCAGTTCTTC. Encoded protein: CASSTRTGKDNEQFF.

The chain links TRBV11-3 to TRBJ2-3; the D gene is possibly TRBD1 (5 bases). V was pared by 6 bases and J by 6 bases, with 13 bases between. Germline CDR1 and CDR2: SGHNT and YENEEA. This CDR3 is 13 amino acids long. Here the CDR3 DNA reads TGTGCCAGCAGTCGAAATCCAGGGGATACGCAGTATTTT. Its protein is CASSRNPGDTQYF.

The J gene is TRBJ2-4, the V gene TRBV2, with TRBD1 matching over 8 bases. The CDR3 loop spans 14 amino acids. Germline V gene sequence: CDR1 SNHLY, CDR2 FYNNEI. With 10 bases clipped from V and 0 bases from J, the junction kept 5 bases outside the gene matches. The CDR3 DNA reads TGTGCCACCCGACAGGGGCTAGCCAAAAACATTCAGTACTTC. Translated, it gives CATRQGLAKNIQYF.

The rearrangement joins TRBV24-1 to TRBJ1-2, with 9 bases lining up with TRBD1. Germline loops: CDR1 KGHDR, CDR2 SFDVKD. Germline trimming cut 7 bases from V and 8 bases from J; bases unmatched to any gene: 7. The CDR3 is made up of 13 amino acids. The CDR3, as DNA: TGTGCCACCAGGAGGACAGGGGAAGGGGGCTACACCTTC. As protein: CATRRTGEGGYTF.

The chain links TRBV6-5 to TRBJ1-6; tentative D call: TRBD1 (6 bases). CDR1 is MNHEY, CDR2 SVGAGI, per germline. The V gene lost 4 bases and the J gene lost 10 bases, with 17 bases spanning the gap. This CDR3 contains 15 residues. The CDR3, as DNA: TGTGCCAGCAGTTGGAGCCGGGACATCCGATCACCCCTCCACTTT. Amino acid sequence: CASSWSRDIRSPLHF.

The chain carries TRBV4-3 and TRBJ1-2; TRBD1 agrees at 8 bases. V was clipped by 0 bases and J by 8 bases; unmatched bases: 11. In germline, CDR1 is LGHNA, CDR2 YSLEER. This CDR3 contains 16 residues. The CDR3 spells CASSQDVKTGAVGYTF. The CDR3 DNA is TGCGCCAGCAGCCAAGATGTAAAGACAGGGGCGGTCGGCTACACCTTC.

CDR3 nucleotide sequence: TGTGCCAGCAGTGCCGGGACAGGGGGATACGAGCAGTACTTC. Amino acid sequence: CASSAGTGGYEQYF. This chain joins TRBV2 and TRBJ2-7; TRBD1 agrees at 11 bases. The V gene's germline CDR1 is SNHLY and CDR2 FYNNEI. CDR3 length: 14 residues. V shed 4 bases, J shed 4 bases, and the junction held 3 bases outside the gene matches.

The chain carries TRBV24-1 and TRBJ2-2; TRBD2 agrees at 8 bases. CDR3 length: 17 amino acids. The V segment lost 3 bases and the J segment 3 bases; nucleotides outside the gene matches: 8. From germline, CDR1 is KGHDR and CDR2 SFDVKD. CDR3 coding DNA: TGTGCCACCAGTGATCGGACCGGGGGGGTTTACACCGGGGAGCTGTTTTTT. Protein: CATSDRTGGVYTGELFF.

This chain links TRBV29-1 with TRBJ2-5, with a possible D match to TRBD1 (6 bases). Trimming took off 5 bases at V and 2 bases at J, with 15 bases between the two ends. This CDR3 comprises 14 residues. Germline V gives CDR1 SQVTM, CDR2 ANQGSEA. The CDR3: CSVKVTQGQETQYF. The DNA for the CDR3 is TGCAGCGTTAAGGTTACCCAGGGGCAAGAGACCCAGTACTTC.

This clone has a single count. The DNA for the CDR3 is TGTGCCAGCAGCGCCCGAGGGCCAGCCACAGATACGCAGTATTTT. As protein: CASSARGPATDTQYF. J is TRBJ2-3 and V is TRBV7-9; a weak D match, TRBD2 (5 bases). Trimming stripped 5 bases from V and 2 bases from J, with 14 bases between. This CDR3 region has 15 residues. Germline V gene lookup returns CDR1 SEHNR and CDR2 FQNEAQ (reference sequence). Drawing the rest from reference TRBV7-9 and TRBJ2-3, the complete variable domain is DTGVSQNPRHKITKRGQNVTFRCDPISEHNRLYWYRQTLGQGPEFLTYFQNEAQLEKSRLLSDRFSAERPKGSFSTLEIQRTEQGDSAMYLCASSARGPATDTQYFGPGTRLTVL.

This clone was seen a few times. The chain joins TRBV9 to TRBJ1-2, with 7 bases matching TRBD1. This CDR3 spans 16 amino acids. The germline V gene has CDR1 SGDLS and CDR2 YYNGEE. V was clipped by 0 bases and J by 3 bases; unmatched bases: 8. CDR3 amino acids: CASSVVDRQGHYGYTF. The CDR3 DNA follows: TGTGCCAGCAGCGTAGTGGATAGACAGGGTCACTATGGCTACACCTTC.

As to this clone: Distinct nucleotide sequences in the sample also encode this CDR3. CDR3 protein: CASSLAGQNTGELFF. The CDR3 DNA reads as TGCGCCAGCAGCCTAGCGGGACAGAACACCGGGGAGCTGTTTTTT. This chain links TRBV5-1 with TRBJ2-2; TRBD2 matches at 9 bases. Per germline, CDR1 SGHRS and CDR2 YFSETQ. The length of the CDR3 is 15 residues. V dropped 4 bases and J dropped 1; count of bases not matched to a gene: 2.

This rearrangement joins TRBV27 to TRBJ1-1, with a possible D match to TRBD1 (5 bases). The ends were cut back, 2 bases at V and 5 bases at J, with 9 bases in the middle. CDR3 length equals 13 residues. Germline lookup yields CDR1 MNHEY and CDR2 SMNVEV (reference sequence). The CDR3 sequence is CASSLTGRTEAFF. DNA for the CDR3: TGTGCCAGCAGTTTAACAGGCCGGACTGAAGCTTTCTTT.

This clone was detected only once. V is TRBV24-1 and J is TRBJ2-6; no definite D call. Trimming cost V 3 bases and J 0 bases, with 11 bases left between them. Germline V gives CDR1 KGHDR, CDR2 SFDVKD. The CDR3 length is 17 residues. The CDR3 region has the DNA TGTGCCACCAGTGATGGTGGCCCTTTCTCTGGGGCCAACGTCCTGACTTTC. Its translation is CATSDGGPFSGANVLTF.

J is TRBJ1-1 and V is TRBV11-2, with a tentative D call TRBD1 (6 bases). Trimming took 6 bases from V and 8 from J, leaving 16 bases between them. Germline lookup yields CDR1 SGHAT and CDR2 FQNNGV. The CDR3 sequence is 13 residues long. CDR3 in amino acids: CASSLLGQGEAFF. Here the CDR3 DNA reads TGTGCCAGCAGTCTCCTAGGTCAGGGGGAAGCTTTCTTT. The complete variable domain, with remaining parts taken from reference TRBV11-2 and TRBJ1-1, reads EAGVAQSPRYKIIEKRQSVAFWCNPISGHATLYWYQQILGQGPKLLIQFQNNGVVDDSQLPKDRFSAERLKGVDSTLKIQPAKLEDSAVYLCASSLLGQGEAFFGQGTRLTVV.

The chain has TRBV13 and TRBJ2-7; D is possibly TRBD2 (5 bases). Germline V gene lookup returns CDR1 PRHDT and CDR2 FYEKMQ (reference sequence). This CDR3 is built from 14 residues. V gave up 0 bases and J gave up 0 bases, with 6 bases separating them. DNA for the CDR3: TGTGCCAGCAGCTTAGGACGGGGCTCCTACGAGCAGTACTTC. Encoded protein: CASSLGRGSYEQYF.

The chain has TRBV28 and TRBJ2-2; 8 bases match TRBD2. Losses at the gene ends were 5 bases for V and 6 bases for J; bases not matched to a gene: 5. Germline V gives CDR1 MDHEN, CDR2 SYDVKM. The CDR3 spans 14 residues. CDR3 loop: CASSPRAGAGELFF. CDR3 nucleotide sequence: TGTGCCAGCAGTCCTAGAGCGGGGGCCGGGGAGCTGTTTTTT. Supplemented by reference TRBV28 and TRBJ2-2, the full variable domain reads DVKVTQSSRYLVKRTGEKVFLECVQDMDHENMFWYRQDPGLGLRLIYFSYDVKMKEKGDIPEGYSVSREKKERFSLILESASTNQTSMYLCASSPRAGAGELFFGEGSRLTVL.